This T cell receptor (beta chain) was identified in a study of T cells of healthy individuals. CDR1 SEHNR and CDR2 FQNEAQ come from the germline V gene (reference sequence). V dropped 4 bases and J dropped 6; count of bases not matched to a gene: 11. The CDR3 length is 17 residues. TCRdb re-called the 5' RACE reads through MiXCR, storing one row per CDR3 protein. This table has 60,000 to 75,000 distinct CDR3 sequences, roughly 16% appearing once. The rearrangement links TRBV7-9 to TRBJ1-6; 8 bases align to TRBD1. This clonotype was sampled from a human donor in good health. The CDR3 DNA sequence: TGTGCCAGCAGCTCGCAGGGGGCGGGTCTGTTTAATTCACCCCTCCACTTT. Protein sequence: CASSSQGAGLFNSPLHF.